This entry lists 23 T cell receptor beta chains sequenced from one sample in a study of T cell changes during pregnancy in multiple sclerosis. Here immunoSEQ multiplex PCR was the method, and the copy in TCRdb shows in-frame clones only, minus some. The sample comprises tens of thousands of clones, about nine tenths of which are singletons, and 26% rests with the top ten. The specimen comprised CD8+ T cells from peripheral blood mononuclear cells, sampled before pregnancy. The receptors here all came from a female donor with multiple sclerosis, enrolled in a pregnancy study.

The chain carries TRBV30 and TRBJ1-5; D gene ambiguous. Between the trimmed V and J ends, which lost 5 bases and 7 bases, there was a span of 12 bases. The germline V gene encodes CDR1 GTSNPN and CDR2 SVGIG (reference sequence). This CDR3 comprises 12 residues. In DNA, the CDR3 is TGTGCCTGGGGGGAGGCGGGCCAGCCCCAGCATTTT. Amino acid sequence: CAWGEAGQPQHF.

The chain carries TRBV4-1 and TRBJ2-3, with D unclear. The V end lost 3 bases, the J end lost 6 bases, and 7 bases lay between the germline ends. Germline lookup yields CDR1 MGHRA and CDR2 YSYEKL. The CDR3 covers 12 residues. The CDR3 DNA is TGCGCCAGCAGCCACCCGTTGGATACGCAGTATTTT. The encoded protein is CASSHPLDTQYF.

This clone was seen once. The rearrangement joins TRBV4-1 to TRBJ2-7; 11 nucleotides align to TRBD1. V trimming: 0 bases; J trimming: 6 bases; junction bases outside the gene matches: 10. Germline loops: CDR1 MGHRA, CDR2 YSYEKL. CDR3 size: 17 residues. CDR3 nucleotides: TGCGCCAGCAGCCAAGATTGGGCGGGGACAGGGGGTGGCGAGCAGTACTTC. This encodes CASSQDWAGTGGGEQYF.

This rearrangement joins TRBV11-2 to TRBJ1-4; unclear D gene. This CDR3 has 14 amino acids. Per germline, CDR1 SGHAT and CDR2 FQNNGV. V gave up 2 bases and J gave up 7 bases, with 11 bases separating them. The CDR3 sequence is CASSLNRLGEKLFF. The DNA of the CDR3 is TGTGCCAGCAGCTTAAACCGCCTCGGTGAAAAACTGTTTTTT.

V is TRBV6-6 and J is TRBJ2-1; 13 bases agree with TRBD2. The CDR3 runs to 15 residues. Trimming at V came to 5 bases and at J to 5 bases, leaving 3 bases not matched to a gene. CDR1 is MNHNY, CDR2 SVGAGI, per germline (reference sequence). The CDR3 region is CASSPGLAGDNEQFF. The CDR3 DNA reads TGTGCCAGCAGTCCCGGACTAGCGGGAGACAATGAGCAGTTCTTC.

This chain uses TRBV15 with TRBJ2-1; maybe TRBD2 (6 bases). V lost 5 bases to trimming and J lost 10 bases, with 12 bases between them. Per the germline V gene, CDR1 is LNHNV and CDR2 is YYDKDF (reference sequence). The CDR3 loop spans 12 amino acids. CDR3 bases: TGTGCCACCAGCGCAAAGGGGAGGGAGCAGTTCTTC. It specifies CATSAKGREQFF.

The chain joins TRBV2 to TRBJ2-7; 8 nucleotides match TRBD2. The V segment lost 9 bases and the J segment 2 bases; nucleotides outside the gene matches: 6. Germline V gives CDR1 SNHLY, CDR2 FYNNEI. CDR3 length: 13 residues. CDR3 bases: TGTGCCAGTCTGAGCGGGAGACCCTACGAGCAGTACTTC. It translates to CASLSGRPYEQYF. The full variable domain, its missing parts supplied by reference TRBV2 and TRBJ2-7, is EPEVTQTPSHQVTQMGQEVILRCVPISNHLYFYWYRQILGQKVEFLVSFYNNEISEKSEIFDDQFSVERPDGSNFTLKIRSTKLEDSAMYFCASLSGRPYEQYFGPGTRLTVT.

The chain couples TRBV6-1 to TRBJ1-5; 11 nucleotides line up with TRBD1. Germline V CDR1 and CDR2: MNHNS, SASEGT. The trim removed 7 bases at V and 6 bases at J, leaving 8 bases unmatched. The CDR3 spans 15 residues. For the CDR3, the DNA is TGTGCCAGCAACAAGGACAGGGGGCGAATTCAGCCCCAGCATTTT. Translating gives CASNKDRGRIQPQHF.

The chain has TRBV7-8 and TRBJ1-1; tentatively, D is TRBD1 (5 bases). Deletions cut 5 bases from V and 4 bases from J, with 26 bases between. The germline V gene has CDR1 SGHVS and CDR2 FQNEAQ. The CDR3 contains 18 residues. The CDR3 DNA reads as TGTGCCAGCAGCCCTAAGTCCTCGATGGGGCAGGGAGGCACTGAAGCTTTCTTT. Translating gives CASSPKSSMGQGGTEAFF.

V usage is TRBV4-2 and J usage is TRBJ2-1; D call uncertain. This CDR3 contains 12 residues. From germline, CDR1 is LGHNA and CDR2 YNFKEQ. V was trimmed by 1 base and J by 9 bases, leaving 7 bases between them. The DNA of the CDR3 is TGTGCCAGCAGCCAAGGGGCTGTTGAGCAGTTCTTC. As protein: CASSQGAVEQFF.

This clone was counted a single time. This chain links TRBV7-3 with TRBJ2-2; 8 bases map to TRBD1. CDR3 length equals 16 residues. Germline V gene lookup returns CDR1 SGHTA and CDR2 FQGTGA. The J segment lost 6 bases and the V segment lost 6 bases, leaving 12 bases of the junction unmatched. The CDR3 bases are TGTGCCAGCAGTCTAACGTCCAGGGGGCTGCCCGGGGAGCTGTTTTTT. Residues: CASSLTSRGLPGELFF.

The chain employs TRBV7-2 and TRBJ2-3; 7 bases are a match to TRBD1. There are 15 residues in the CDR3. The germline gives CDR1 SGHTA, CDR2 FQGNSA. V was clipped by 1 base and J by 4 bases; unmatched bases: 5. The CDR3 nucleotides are TGTGCCAGCAGCTTAGACAGGGGTGGGCCAGATACGCAGTATTTT. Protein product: CASSLDRGGPDTQYF.

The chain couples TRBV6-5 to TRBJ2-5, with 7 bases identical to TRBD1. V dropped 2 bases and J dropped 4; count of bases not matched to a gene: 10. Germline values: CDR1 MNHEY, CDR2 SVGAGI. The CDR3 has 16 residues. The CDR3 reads CASSYTTRQGRETQYF. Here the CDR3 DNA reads TGTGCCAGCAGTTACACTACTAGACAGGGAAGAGAGACCCAGTACTTC.

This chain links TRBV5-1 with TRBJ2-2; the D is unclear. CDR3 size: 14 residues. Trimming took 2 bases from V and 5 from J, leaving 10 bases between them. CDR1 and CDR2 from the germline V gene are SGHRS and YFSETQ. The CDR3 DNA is TGCGCCAGCAGCTTTGGCAGAGGTACCGGGGAGCTGTTTTTT. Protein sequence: CASSFGRGTGELFF.

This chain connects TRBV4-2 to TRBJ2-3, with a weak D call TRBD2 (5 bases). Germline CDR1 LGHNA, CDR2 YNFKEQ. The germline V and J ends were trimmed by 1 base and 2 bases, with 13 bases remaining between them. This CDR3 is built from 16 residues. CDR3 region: CASSQVPAAITDTQYF. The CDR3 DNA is TGTGCCAGCAGCCAAGTCCCAGCGGCGATCACAGATACGCAGTATTTT.

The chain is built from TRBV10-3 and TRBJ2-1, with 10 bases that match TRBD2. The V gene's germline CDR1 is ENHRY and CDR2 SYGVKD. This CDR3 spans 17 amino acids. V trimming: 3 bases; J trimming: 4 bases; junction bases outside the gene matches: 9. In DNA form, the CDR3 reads TGTGCCATCAGTGAAAGGGCTAGCGGGAGTAGGTACAATGAGCAGTTCTTC. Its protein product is CAISERASGSRYNEQFF.

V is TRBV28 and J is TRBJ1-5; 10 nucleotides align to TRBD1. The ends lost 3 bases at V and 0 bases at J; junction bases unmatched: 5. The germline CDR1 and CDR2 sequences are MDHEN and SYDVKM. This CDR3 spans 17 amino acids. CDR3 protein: CASSFPRTGGSNQPQHF. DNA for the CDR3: TGTGCCAGCAGTTTTCCCCGGACAGGGGGTAGCAATCAGCCCCAGCATTTT.

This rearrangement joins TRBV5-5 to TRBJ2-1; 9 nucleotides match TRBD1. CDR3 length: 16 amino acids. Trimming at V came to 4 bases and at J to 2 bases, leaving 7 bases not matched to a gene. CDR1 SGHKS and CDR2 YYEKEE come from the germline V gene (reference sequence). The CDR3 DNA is TGTGCCAGCAGCGCTTCCGGGACAGGGACCTACAATGAGCAGTTCTTC. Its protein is CASSASGTGTYNEQFF.

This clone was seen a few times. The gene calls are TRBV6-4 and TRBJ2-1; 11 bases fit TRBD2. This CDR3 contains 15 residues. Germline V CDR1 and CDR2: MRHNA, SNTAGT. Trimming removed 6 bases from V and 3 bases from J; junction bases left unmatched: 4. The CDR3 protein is CASRATSGDYNEQFF. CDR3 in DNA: TGTGCCAGCAGGGCGACTAGCGGGGACTACAATGAGCAGTTCTTC.

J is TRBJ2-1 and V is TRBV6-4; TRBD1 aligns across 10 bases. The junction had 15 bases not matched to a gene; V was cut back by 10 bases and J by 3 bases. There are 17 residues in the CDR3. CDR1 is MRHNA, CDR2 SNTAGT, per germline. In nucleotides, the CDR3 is TGTGCCACCAGGTGGGGGGGGGACAGGGGTATCTACAATGAGCAGTTCTTC. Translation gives CATRWGGDRGIYNEQFF.

The CDR3 reads CASNRYKGDHYGYTF. The CDR3 DNA reads as TGTGCCAGCAACCGGTACAAGGGGGACCACTATGGCTACACCTTC. The chain couples TRBV2 to TRBJ1-2; tentatively, D is TRBD1 (6 bases). Trimming cost V 7 bases and J 3 bases, with 18 bases left between them. Germline CDR1 reads SNHLY; CDR2 reads FYNNEI. The CDR3 covers 15 residues.

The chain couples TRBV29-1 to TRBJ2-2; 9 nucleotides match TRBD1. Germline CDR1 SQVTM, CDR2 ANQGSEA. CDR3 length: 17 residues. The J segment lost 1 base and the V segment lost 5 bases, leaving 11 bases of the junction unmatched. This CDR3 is CSVPPRAGQGNTGELFF. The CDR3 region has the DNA TGCAGCGTTCCACCTAGGGCGGGACAGGGGAACACCGGGGAGCTGTTTTTT.

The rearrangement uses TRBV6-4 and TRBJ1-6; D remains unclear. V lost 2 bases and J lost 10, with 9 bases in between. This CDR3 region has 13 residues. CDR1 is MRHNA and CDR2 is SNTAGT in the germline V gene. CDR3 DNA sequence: TGTGCCAGCAGTGACGGGGAGGGATCACCCCTCCACTTT. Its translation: CASSDGEGSPLHF.